This TCR beta chain originates from a study of Ad26.COV2.S vaccination and SARS-CoV-2 variants. Treatment here: some 20 received Ad26.COV2.S at low or high dose, single or two shots; a few received placebo; per-sample allocation not given. Specimens were obtained on day 63 following the first vaccine or placebo injection. Trimming took 3 bases from V and 6 from J, leaving 13 bases between them. This CDR3 is 13 amino acids long. Germline CDR1 is SGHRS and CDR2 is YFSETQ. Clones were read by immunoSEQ multiplex PCR, and TCRdb kept only the in-frame ones, dropping some. The sample holds around 350,000 clones, about 85% seen once.

This chain uses TRBV5-1 with TRBJ2-7; D is unresolved. The sequenced sample was peripheral blood, obtained in a trial of Ad26.COV2.S vaccine versus placebo. This receptor was obtained from a person aged 18-65 years who received the Ad26.COV2.S COVID-19 vaccine or a placebo. As DNA, the CDR3 is TGCGCCAGCAGCTGGGCTCCTTCAGGCGAGCAGTACTTC. It codes for CASSWAPSGEQYF.